The source of this TCR beta chain is a study of T cell repertoires in cytomegalovirus infection. The overall study: Public TCR beta signatures were indicative of both CMV infection and a matching HLA type. The study's findings and limits: Cumulative frequency (of public TCR beta family members) identified carriers of CMV plus the relevant HLA.

This clonotype was seen a handful of times. What it binds is unknown. V was clipped by 3 bases and J by 3 bases; unmatched bases: 12. This CDR3 contains 18 residues. TCRdb redid the calling of the reads with MiXCR, one entry per CDR3 protein. This sample carries some 920,000 distinct CDR3 sequences, around 31% of them seen once, and the ten largest clones take over 11%. This chain joins TRBV12-3 or TRBV12-4 and TRBJ2-1, with 9 bases that match TRBD2. Material: cultured CD8+ T cells from PBMCs, obtained from culture after CMV antigen stimulation. The sequence was obtained from a human donor in good health (CMV status not recorded). Some clones in this sample may be carry-over from other donors' samples. CDR3 sequence (DNA): TGTGCCAGCAGTTTTTGGCTAGCGGGGATCCCAAACTACAATGAGCAGTTCTTC. This encodes CASSFWLAGIPNYNEQFF.